This entry lists 32 T cell receptor beta chains sequenced from one sample in a study of monozygotic twins with inflammatory bowel disease. TCRdb reprocessed the 5' RACE reads, keeping one entry per CDR3 protein, no DNA. The repertoire table contains around 150,000 distinct CDR3 sequences. The sample comprised blood. Every receptor here comes from a human donor with ulcerative colitis or Crohn's disease, or a healthy co-twin of an affected twin (not recorded which).

The chain employs TRBV5-1 and TRBJ2-1. The CDR3 extends over 13 amino acids. Germline V CDR1 and CDR2: SGHRS, YFSETQ. The CDR3 is CASSLASTNEQFF.

The CDR3 is CASSFRDNRYNEQFF. The V call is TRBV7-3, the J call TRBJ2-1; no DNA is available, so the TRBD1 call from TCRdb remains unchecked. Germline loops: CDR1 SGHTA, CDR2 FQGTGA. This CDR3 has 15 amino acids. The entire variable domain, with the rest obtained from reference TRBV7-3 and TRBJ2-1, is as follows: GAGVSQTPSNKVTEKGKYVELRCDPISGHTALYWYRQSLGQGPEFLIYFQGTGAADDSGLPNDRFFAVRPEGSVSTLKIQRTERGDSAVYLCASSFRDNRYNEQFFGPGTRLTVL.

The chain uses TRBV3-1 and TRBJ2-7; TCRdb's assignment of TRBD2 cannot be checked, as there is no DNA. The CDR3 consists of 15 residues. CDR1 is LGHDT and CDR2 is YNNKEL in the germline V gene (reference sequence). The CDR3 spells CASSQVPSGSYEQYF.

The CDR3 loop reads CASRPGQGREYQETQYF. The J gene is TRBJ2-5, the V gene TRBV5-1; the D call of TRBD1 rests on TCRdb alone, since no DNA is present to check it. The CDR3 length is 17 residues. Germline V gene sequence: CDR1 SGHRS, CDR2 YFSETQ.

V and J are TRBV11-3 and TRBJ2-5; the D call from TCRdb, TRBD1, cannot be confirmed without DNA. This CDR3 has 16 amino acids. Germline lookup yields CDR1 SGHNT and CDR2 YENEEA. CDR3 loop: CASSPQGGDGQETQYF.

The rearrangement joins TRBV24-1 to TRBJ2-3; TCRdb outputs TRBD1, but without DNA this stays unchecked. Germline CDR1 is KGHDR and CDR2 is SFDVKD. The CDR3 runs to 15 residues. CDR3 sequence: CATSPGRTDTDTQYF.

V and J are TRBV7-3 and TRBJ2-1; TCRdb's D call, TRBD1, is unchecked because there is no DNA. CDR3 size: 13 residues. In germline, CDR1 is SGHTA, CDR2 FQGTGA. CDR3 in amino acids: CASSLRWGHEQFF.

This chain uses TRBV29-1 with TRBJ2-3; TCRdb outputs TRBD1, but without DNA this stays unchecked. The CDR3 runs 12 residues. Germline V gene sequence: CDR1 SQVTM, CDR2 ANQGSEA. CDR3 protein: CSVGTGPDTQYF.

This chain joins TRBV29-1 and TRBJ2-7; without DNA, the TCRdb call of TRBD2 cannot be checked. Germline V lookup: CDR1 SQVTM, CDR2 ANQGSEA. The length of the CDR3 is 15 residues. The CDR3 is CSATDYPSSSYEQYF.

This rearrangement joins TRBV6-2 or TRBV6-3 to TRBJ2-5. The CDR3 is 13 residues long. Germline CDR1 and CDR2: MNHEY and SVGEGT. The CDR3 sequence is CASSRHPQETQYF.

The gene calls are TRBV6-5 and TRBJ1-1. Germline CDR1 reads MNHEY; CDR2 reads SVGAGI. The CDR3 runs to 13 residues. CDR3: CASSYDRNTEAFF.

The chain has TRBV29-1 and TRBJ2-7; TCRdb's D call of TRBD1 is untestable without DNA. This CDR3 region has 11 residues. Germline V gives CDR1 SQVTM, CDR2 ANQGSEA. The chain's CDR3 is CSAATGPEQYF.

The chain links TRBV4-2 to TRBJ2-5. This CDR3 spans 11 amino acids. Germline V gives CDR1 LGHNA, CDR2 YNFKEQ. CDR3 in amino acids: CASSQAETQYF.

This chain joins TRBV6-5 and TRBJ2-7; without DNA, the TCRdb call of TRBD2 cannot be checked. CDR1 MNHEY and CDR2 SVGAGI come from the germline V gene. The CDR3 covers 17 residues. The CDR3 sequence is CASSYGHSGTPSYEQYF.

The chain uses TRBV24-1 and TRBJ2-1; lacking DNA, the TRBD2 call made by TCRdb goes unchecked. Germline loops: CDR1 KGHDR, CDR2 SFDVKD. The CDR3 spans 20 residues. CDR3 residues: CATSDLRYFPLAGGLGEQFF.

The chain carries TRBV27 and TRBJ2-3; TCRdb's D gene call, TRBD2, goes unchecked for lack of DNA. The CDR3 contains 16 residues. Per germline, CDR1 MNHEY and CDR2 SMNVEV (reference sequence). CDR3 sequence reads: CASMNLGLAGTDTQYF.

This sequence joins TRBV5-1 and TRBJ1-2; the D call of TRBD1 rests on TCRdb alone, since no DNA is present to check it. The germline gives CDR1 SGHRS, CDR2 YFSETQ. This CDR3 spans 14 amino acids. CDR3 protein: CASSQPGQYYGYTF.

This sequence joins TRBV20-1 and TRBJ2-5; as DNA is missing, the TRBD2 call by TCRdb cannot be tested. Germline assignment: CDR1 DFQATT and CDR2 SNEGSKA (reference sequence). The CDR3 totals 17 residues. Here the CDR3 reads CSALASGSPRARETQYF.

The genes are TRBV15 and TRBJ2-1; the TRBD1 assignment by TCRdb is unverifiable without DNA. CDR1 LNHNV and CDR2 YYDKDF come from the germline V gene (reference sequence). This CDR3 has 13 amino acids. The CDR3 is CATSRTVYNEQFF.

The J gene is TRBJ1-2, the V gene TRBV7-9. CDR3 size: 14 residues. Germline CDR1 and CDR2: SEHNR and FQNEAQ (reference sequence). The CDR3 sequence is CASSLAQGTYGYTF.

The chain couples TRBV5-4 to TRBJ2-1; TCRdb's D call of TRBD2 is untestable without DNA. The CDR3 extends over 17 amino acids. From germline, CDR1 is SGHNT and CDR2 YYREEE (reference sequence). CDR3 protein: CASSSAGRTSSYNEQFF. The full variable domain, rest sourced from reference TRBV5-4 and TRBJ2-1, is ETGVTQSPTHLIKTRGQQVTLRCSSQSGHNTVSWYQQALGQGPQFIFQYYREEENGRGNFPPRFSGLQFPNYSSELNVNALELDDSALYLCASSSAGRTSSYNEQFFGPGTRLTVL.

This chain joins TRBV18 and TRBJ2-7; TCRdb calls TRBD1, which cannot be checked without DNA. The CDR3 covers 13 residues. Germline V lookup: CDR1 KGHSH, CDR2 LQKENI. CDR3 sequence reads: CASSPKQGDEQYF.

The genes are TRBV5-1 and TRBJ2-1; TCRdb names TRBD2, which stays unverified in the absence of DNA. The CDR3 is made up of 15 amino acids. The germline CDR1 and CDR2 sequences are SGHRS and YFSETQ. The CDR3 sequence is CASSLVPGGGNEQFF.

This sequence joins TRBV5-1 and TRBJ2-7; TCRdb calls TRBD1, which cannot be checked without DNA. CDR1 SGHRS and CDR2 YFSETQ come from the germline V gene. The CDR3 loop spans 14 amino acids. The CDR3 is CASSLEPDSYEQYF.

This chain links TRBV2 with TRBJ2-3; TCRdb outputs TRBD2, but without DNA this stays unchecked. The CDR3 contains 15 residues. CDR1 and CDR2 from the germline V gene are SNHLY and FYNNEI. Here the CDR3 reads CASRGTSGSIDTQYF.

The chain joins TRBV6-2 or TRBV6-3 to TRBJ1-2. The CDR3 extends over 12 amino acids. Germline assignment: CDR1 MNHEY and CDR2 SVGEGT. The CDR3 protein is CASSYYNYGYTF.

V and J are TRBV7-6 and TRBJ2-7; the TCRdb D gene call, TRBD1, has no DNA to confirm it. Per germline, CDR1 SGHVS and CDR2 FNYEAQ. The CDR3 loop spans 15 amino acids. The CDR3 sequence: CASSLAQGSTYEQYF.

V is TRBV7-3 and J is TRBJ2-3; the TCRdb call, TRBD2, lacks DNA for checking. Germline V gene lookup returns CDR1 SGHTA and CDR2 FQGTGA. The CDR3 is 17 amino acids. CDR3 protein: CASSLRPSGTSTDTQYF.

The chain couples TRBV6-5 to TRBJ2-1; lacking DNA, the TRBD1 call made by TCRdb goes unchecked. The CDR3 has 11 amino acids. Germline CDR1 and CDR2: MNHEY and SVGAGI. The CDR3 protein is CASSSTGGSFF.

The rearrangement joins TRBV7-2 to TRBJ2-2. The germline gives CDR1 SGHTA, CDR2 FQGNSA. This CDR3 has 14 amino acids. The CDR3 sequence: CASSSAPHTGELFF.

The genes are TRBV5-4 and TRBJ2-5; TCRdb lists TRBD1, though no DNA is available to test this call. CDR1 and CDR2 (germline): SGHNT, YYREEE (reference sequence). CDR3 length: 15 residues. CDR3 sequence: CASSRDGILQETQYF.

The chain couples TRBV12-3 or TRBV12-4 to TRBJ1-3; TCRdb names TRBD1, which stays unverified in the absence of DNA. This CDR3 contains 14 residues. This chain's CDR3 is CASSQTGTRNTIYF.